These T cell receptor beta chains were read from a single sample in a study of graft-versus-host responses after intestinal transplantation. Sequencing used immunoSEQ multiplex PCR; TCRdb keeps in-frame clones, though not all of them. The sample lists 70,000 to 95,000 clones; roughly 93% were seen once. Their antigens remain unidentified. This sample comprised unstimulated CD8+ T cells sorted from spleen or lymph node cells, obtained before transplant. The receptors shown here come from a human donor who was the organ donor for an intestinal transplant. The CDR3 runs from the conserved cysteine through the conserved F or W. A D gene is named only where the DNA matches it firmly. Clone size is not always given. Where it is, it says once, few, many or a class for expanded clones.

v_gene	d_gene	j_gene	abundance	CDR3aa	CDR3nt
TRBV7-9	NA	TRBJ2-7	NA	CASADTLSYEQYF	TGTGCCAGCGCCGACACGCTCTCCTACGAGCAGTACTTC
TRBV27	NA	TRBJ2-7	NA	CASSSSGTHGTYEQYF	TGTGCCAGCAGTTCGTCGGGGACTCACGGCACCTACGAGCAGTACTTC
TRBV9	TRBD1	TRBJ2-7	NA	CASSVDEGQWGEQYF	TGTGCCAGCAGCGTAGACGAGGGACAGTGGGGCGAGCAGTACTTC
TRBV12-2	NA	TRBJ1-6	NA	CASRPSRGPHSPLHF	TGTGCAAGTCGCCCTTCGCGGGGGCCCCATTCACCCCTCCACTTT
TRBV27	NA	TRBJ2-7	NA	CASSALETRDEQYF	TGTGCCAGCAGTGCACTAGAGACCCGGGACGAGCAGTACTTC
TRBV7-8	NA	TRBJ2-2	NA	CASSQAGAPGELFF	TGTGCCAGCAGCCAGGCAGGGGCCCCCGGGGAGCTGTTTTTT
TRBV5-6	NA	TRBJ1-5	NA	CASSLHRDWAYQPQHF	TGTGCCAGCAGCTTGCACAGGGATTGGGCCTATCAGCCCCAGCATTTT
TRBV9	NA	TRBJ2-1	NA	CASSARWAGHYNEQFF	TGTGCCAGCAGCGCTAGGTGGGCGGGCCATTACAATGAGCAGTTCTTC
TRBV7-8	NA	TRBJ1-5	NA	CASSFYDSDRGNQPQHF	TGTGCCAGCAGCTTCTATGACAGCGATAGGGGCAATCAGCCCCAGCATTTT
TRBV6-4	TRBD2	TRBJ2-1	NA	CASSVVPSGGNEQFF	TGTGCCAGCAGTGTGGTACCTAGCGGGGGCAATGAGCAGTTCTTC
TRBV7-9	TRBD2	TRBJ2-3	NA	CASSTLAGVHTDTQYF	TGTGCCAGCAGCACCCTAGCGGGGGTGCACACAGATACGCAGTATTTT
TRBV19	TRBD2	TRBJ2-1	NA	CASSIWGGEGYNEQFF	TGTGCCAGTAGTATTTGGGGGGGAGAGGGCTACAATGAGCAGTTCTTC
TRBV15	TRBD2	TRBJ2-1	NA	CATSRDPGLAGGSSYNEQFF	TGTGCCACCAGCAGGGATCCGGGACTAGCGGGAGGATCGTCCTACAATGAGCAGTTCTTC
TRBV5-5	TRBD1	TRBJ1-5	NA	CASSLSAGGQPQHF	TGTGCCAGCAGCTTGTCGGCAGGGGGCCAGCCCCAGCATTTT
TRBV27	TRBD2	TRBJ2-3	NA	CASSLGTSGSADTQYF	TGTGCCAGCAGTCTCGGGACTAGCGGGAGTGCAGATACGCAGTATTTT
TRBV19	NA	TRBJ2-1	NA	CASSPWAGSHEQFF	TGTGCCAGTAGTCCCTGGGCGGGGTCGCATGAGCAGTTCTTC
TRBV11-2	TRBD1	TRBJ2-7	NA	CASTSPGQGYEQYF	TGTGCCAGCACCAGCCCGGGACAGGGCTACGAGCAGTACTTC
TRBV28	TRBD2	TRBJ2-7	few	CASSLTGGSYEQYF	TGTGCCAGCAGTTTGACGGGGGGCTCCTACGAGCAGTACTTC
TRBV27	NA	TRBJ1-5	NA	CASSPGGGQPQHF	TGTGCCAGCAGTCCTGGGGGGGGTCAGCCCCAGCATTTT
TRBV15	NA	TRBJ1-5	NA	CATSRDVRDEPNQPQHF	TGTGCCACCAGCAGAGATGTCCGGGATGAGCCCAATCAGCCCCAGCATTTT
TRBV4-1	TRBD1	TRBJ1-6	few	CASSQGDRVRPLHF	TGCGCCAGCAGCCAGGGTGACAGGGTTAGACCCCTCCACTTT
TRBV7-3	TRBD1	TRBJ2-7	NA	CASSLNPGGIYEQYF	TGTGCCAGCAGCTTGAACCCAGGGGGCATTTACGAGCAGTACTTC
TRBV6-5	TRBD2	TRBJ2-5	NA	CASSGGTSGETQYF	TGTGCCAGCAGTGGCGGGACTAGCGGGGAGACCCAGTACTTC
TRBV5-4	NA	TRBJ2-1	few	CASSYKSKQFF	TGTGCCAGCAGTTATAAGAGTAAGCAGTTCTTC
TRBV11-2	NA	TRBJ2-2	NA	CASSFSFLGELFF	TGTGCCAGCAGCTTCTCTTTTTTGGGGGAGCTGTTTTTT
TRBV5-1	NA	TRBJ2-2	NA	CASSLRGSSGVNTGELFF	TGCGCCAGCAGCTTGAGGGGTAGTAGCGGAGTGAACACCGGGGAGCTGTTTTTT
TRBV4-1	TRBD1	TRBJ1-2	NA	CASSPKGQFFLGYGYTF	TGCGCCAGCAGCCCCAAGGGACAGTTTTTTTTAGGCTATGGCTACACCTTC
TRBV2	NA	TRBJ2-7	NA	CASRPSGAGEQYF	TGTGCCAGCAGACCTAGTGGGGCGGGGGAGCAGTACTTC
TRBV19	TRBD1	TRBJ2-1	NA	CATVPSNTGGDEQFF	TGTGCCACCGTCCCGTCGAATACAGGGGGCGATGAGCAGTTCTTC
TRBV5-6	TRBD1	TRBJ2-5	NA	CASSLGTAQETQYF	TGTGCCAGCAGCTTAGGGACAGCCCAAGAGACCCAGTACTTC
TRBV7-9	TRBD1	TRBJ2-1	NA	CASTESDGQAHNEQFF	TGTGCCAGCACCGAAAGCGATGGACAGGCTCATAATGAGCAGTTCTTC
TRBV11-2	TRBD1	TRBJ2-7	once	CASSSWTGRSYEQYF	TGTGCCAGCAGCTCCTGGACAGGGCGCTCCTACGAGCAGTACTTC
TRBV4-2	TRBD2	TRBJ2-3	NA	CASSQDPHGGVTDTQYF	TGTGCCAGCAGCCAAGATCCCCACGGGGGGGTCACAGATACGCAGTATTTT
TRBV4-2	TRBD2	TRBJ2-5	few	CASSQEGAGGQETQYF	TGTGCCAGCAGCCAAGAGGGGGCGGGGGGGCAAGAGACCCAGTACTTC
TRBV15	NA	TRBJ2-7	NA	CATSGFFGTRREQYF	TGTGCCACCAGTGGATTTTTCGGGACACGTCGCGAGCAGTACTTC
TRBV5-6	NA	TRBJ2-5	NA	CASRPRVSGTETQYF	TGTGCCAGCAGACCCAGGGTCTCGGGCACAGAGACCCAGTACTTC
TRBV5-4	NA	TRBJ2-7	NA	CASSFRGGSYEQYF	TGTGCCAGCAGCTTCCGAGGGGGCTCCTACGAGCAGTACTTC
TRBV7-8	TRBD2	TRBJ2-1	NA	CASSLVTSGAIYNEQFF	TGTGCCAGCAGCTTAGTCACTAGCGGAGCCATTTACAATGAGCAGTTCTTC
TRBV7-6	TRBD1	TRBJ1-1	NA	CASSSQGVQTEAFF	TGTGCCAGCAGCTCGCAGGGGGTTCAAACTGAAGCTTTCTTT
TRBV28	TRBD2	TRBJ2-1	NA	CASSFGTSSFDEQFF	TGTGCCAGCAGTTTCGGGACTAGCAGCTTCGATGAGCAGTTCTTC
TRBV6-6	TRBD2	TRBJ2-7	few	CASSYPPALAGCEQYF	TGTGCCAGCAGTTACCCACCCGCACTAGCGGGGTGCGAGCAGTACTTC
TRBV5-1	NA	TRBJ1-1	NA	CASSLLDLTAPLWAFF	TGCGCCAGCAGCCTGCTTGACTTGACAGCCCCATTGTGGGCTTTCTTT
TRBV7-9	NA	TRBJ1-1	NA	CASSLARSEAFF	TGTGCCAGCAGCTTAGCCCGGAGTGAAGCTTTCTTT
TRBV5-4	TRBD2	TRBJ2-7	NA	CASSFIERDYEQYF	TGTGCCAGCAGCTTTATCGAGCGGGATTACGAGCAGTACTTC
TRBV19	NA	TRBJ2-7	NA	CASSIVESEGYEQYF	TGTGCCAGTAGTATAGTTGAGAGTGAGGGCTACGAGCAGTACTTC
TRBV7-6	NA	TRBJ1-2	NA	CASSLIYAAGRWGLDYGHTF	TGTGCCAGCAGCTTAATCTACGCGGCAGGGCGATGGGGGCTTGACTATGGCCACACCTTC
TRBV4-1	NA	TRBJ1-1	NA	CASSQVLGLNTEAFF	TGCGCCAGCAGCCAAGTCTTGGGCCTGAACACTGAAGCTTTCTTT
TRBV27	NA	TRBJ1-5	NA	CASSLRGYNQPQHF	TGTGCCAGCAGTCTGAGGGGGTACAATCAGCCCCAGCATTTT
TRBV11-2	TRBD2	TRBJ2-7	NA	CASSWTSFLHEQYF	TGTGCCAGCAGCTGGACTAGTTTTCTCCACGAGCAGTACTTC